This T cell receptor beta chain was captured in a study of cytomegalovirus exposure and HLA in healthy donors. Regarding the study as a whole: Later on, a genetic analysis was performed. It linked a missense variant in DCLRE1C with V- and J-gene trimming of TCR beta. Solely CMV serostatus was available to characterize immune exposure. Some TCR beta chains (about 180 of them) were listed as cytomegalovirus-associated. Certain indistinguishable V segments, among them TRBV6-2 and TRBV6-3, were excluded.

A note on this clone: The antigen is not known.

Germline V lookup: CDR1 SQVTM, CDR2 ANQGSEA. CDR3 length equals 13 residues. V shed 1 base and J shed 4 bases, with 10 bases lying between them. PCR used 60 Vbeta primers and 13 Jbeta primers. Sequencing used immunoSEQ multiplex PCR; TCRdb keeps in-frame clones, though not all of them. The table lists 100,000 to 150,000 clones. The TCR originated in a man between 18 and 29 years old in good health and CMV-seronegative. Sequencing used PBMCs. The rearrangement links TRBV29-1 to TRBJ2-5, with unresolved D. As DNA, the CDR3 is TGCAGCGTTGAAGTTGTCAGTGCAGAGACCCAGTACTTC. Protein: CSVEVVSAETQYF.